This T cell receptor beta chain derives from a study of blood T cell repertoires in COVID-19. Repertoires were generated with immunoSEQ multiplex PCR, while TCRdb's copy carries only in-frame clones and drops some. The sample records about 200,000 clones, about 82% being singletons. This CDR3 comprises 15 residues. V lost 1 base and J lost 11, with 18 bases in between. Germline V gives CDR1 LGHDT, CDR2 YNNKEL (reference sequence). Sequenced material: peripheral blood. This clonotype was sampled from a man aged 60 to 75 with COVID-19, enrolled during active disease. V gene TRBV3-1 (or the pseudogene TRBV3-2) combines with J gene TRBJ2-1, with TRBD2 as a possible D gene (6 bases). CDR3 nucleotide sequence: TGTGCCAGCAGCCAAGTCCCGGGACTGTCAAGCAAGCAGTTCTTC. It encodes CASSQVPGLSSKQFF.